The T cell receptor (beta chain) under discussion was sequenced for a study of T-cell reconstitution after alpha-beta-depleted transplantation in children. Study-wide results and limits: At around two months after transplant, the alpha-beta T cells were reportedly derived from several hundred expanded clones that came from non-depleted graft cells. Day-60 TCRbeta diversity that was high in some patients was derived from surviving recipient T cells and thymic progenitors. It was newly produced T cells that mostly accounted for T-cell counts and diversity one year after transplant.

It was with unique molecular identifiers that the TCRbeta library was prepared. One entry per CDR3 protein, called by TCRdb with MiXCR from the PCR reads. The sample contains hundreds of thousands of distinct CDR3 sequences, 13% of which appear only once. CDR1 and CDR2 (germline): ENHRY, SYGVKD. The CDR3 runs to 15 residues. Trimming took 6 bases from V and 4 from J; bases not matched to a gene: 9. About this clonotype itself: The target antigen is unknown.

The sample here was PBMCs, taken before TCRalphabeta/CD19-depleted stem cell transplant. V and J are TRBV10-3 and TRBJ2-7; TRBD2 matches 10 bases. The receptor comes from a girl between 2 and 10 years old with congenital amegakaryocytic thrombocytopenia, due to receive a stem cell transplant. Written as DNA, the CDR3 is TGTGCCATCAGGGACTTGACTAGCGGGTCTTACGAGCAGTACTTC. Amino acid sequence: CAIRDLTSGSYEQYF.